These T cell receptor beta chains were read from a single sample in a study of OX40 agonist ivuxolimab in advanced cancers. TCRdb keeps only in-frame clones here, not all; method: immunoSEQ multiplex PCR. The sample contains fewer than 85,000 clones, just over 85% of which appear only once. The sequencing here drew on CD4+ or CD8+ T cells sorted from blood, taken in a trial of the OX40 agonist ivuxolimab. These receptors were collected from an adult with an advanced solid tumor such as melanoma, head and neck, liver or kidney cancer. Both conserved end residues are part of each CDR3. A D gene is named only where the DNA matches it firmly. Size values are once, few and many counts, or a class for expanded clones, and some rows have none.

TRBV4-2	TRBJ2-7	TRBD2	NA	CASSQDQRGSYEQYF	TGTGCCAGCAGCCAAGACCAGCGGGGTTCCTACGAGCAGTACTTC
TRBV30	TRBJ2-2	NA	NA	CAWSRQANTGELFF	TGTGCCTGGAGCCGACAGGCGAACACCGGGGAGCTGTTTTTT
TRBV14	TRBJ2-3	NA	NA	CASSRLTMAGTDTQYF	TGTGCCAGCAGCCGTCTGACTATGGCGGGCACAGATACGCAGTATTTT
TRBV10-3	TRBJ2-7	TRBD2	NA	CAISELAALYEQYF	TGTGCCATCAGTGAGCTAGCGGCCCTCTACGAGCAGTACTTC
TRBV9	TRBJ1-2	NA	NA	CASSVGVDNYGYTF	TGTGCCAGCAGCGTAGGAGTAGATAACTATGGCTACACCTTC
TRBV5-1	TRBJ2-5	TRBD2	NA	CASSPGLAGGKETQYF	TGCGCCAGCAGCCCGGGACTAGCGGGGGGGAAAGAGACCCAGTACTTC
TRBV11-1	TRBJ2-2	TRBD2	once	CASSLFSGGAGSTGELFF	TGTGCCAGCAGCTTGTTTAGCGGGGGGGCCGGTTCCACCGGGGAGCTGTTTTTT
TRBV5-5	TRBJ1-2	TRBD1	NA	CASSLDRGFFGYTF	TGTGCCAGCAGCTTGGACAGGGGATTTTTTGGCTACACCTTC
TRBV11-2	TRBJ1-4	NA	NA	CASSTGNQGEKLFF	TGTGCCAGCAGCACCGGGAACCAGGGTGAAAAACTGTTTTTT
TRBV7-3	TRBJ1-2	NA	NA	CASSPGGGQPYGYTF	TGTGCCAGCAGCCCCGGGGGGGGACAACCCTATGGCTACACCTTC
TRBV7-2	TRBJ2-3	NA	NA	CASSGSPVRDTQYF	TGTGCCAGCAGCGGTTCCCCTGTTCGGGATACGCAGTATTTT
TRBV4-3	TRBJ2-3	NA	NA	CASSQGVGTDTQYF	TGCGCCAGCAGCCAAGGGGTCGGCACAGATACGCAGTATTTT
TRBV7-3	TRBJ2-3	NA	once	CASSDTDTQYF	TGTGCCAGCAGCGACACAGATACGCAGTATTTT
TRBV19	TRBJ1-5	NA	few	CASGTRAGTETQHF	TGTGCCAGTGGAACCCGAGCAGGGACCGAGACCCAGCATTTT